This is a list of T cell receptor beta chains from one sample in a study of blood T cell repertoires in COVID-19. Repertoires were generated with immunoSEQ multiplex PCR, while TCRdb's copy carries only in-frame clones and drops some. The repertoire consists of 190,000 or so clones, with 75% to 85% occurring once and the leading ten covering 7.5% to 10%. Sequencing was carried out using PBMCs or T cells enriched from blood (not recorded which). The source is a man aged 40-55 years who had recovered from COVID-19. Both conserved end residues are part of each CDR3. The D gene is left open where the match is weak.

d_gene,v_gene,j_gene,CDR3aa
NA,TRBV7-9,TRBJ2-7,CASSLVGHSTYEQYF
NA,TRBV7-7,TRBJ2-2,CASSRTEANTGELFF
TRBD1,TRBV24-1,TRBJ2-7,CATSDEPGQGAPYEQYF
TRBD2,TRBV7-8,TRBJ2-7,CASSPGLAGRNFGTEQYF
NA,TRBV7-6,TRBJ2-3,CASSLDRKTDTQYF
TRBD2,TRBV7-8,TRBJ2-3,CASSRQGTSGTQYF
NA,TRBV3-1/TRBV3-2,TRBJ1-2,CASSQWVNWGGGYTF
NA,TRBV5-1,TRBJ2-2,CASTPTGNTGELFF
TRBD1,TRBV27,TRBJ1-1,CASSSRTGHWENGAFF
NA,TRBV18,TRBJ1-1,CASSVWGLNTEAFF
NA,TRBV12-3/TRBV12-4,TRBJ1-1,CASSYEDSKAFF
NA,TRBV5-4,TRBJ2-1,CASSQTTGFLSLSSYNEQFF
NA,TRBV30,TRBJ1-3,CAWSIGQHLGNTIYF
NA,TRBV19,TRBJ1-1,CASTRSKQIGRTEAFF
TRBD1,TRBV27,TRBJ1-6,CASSLSGRLLGQTNSPLHF
NA,TRBV19,TRBJ1-5,CASSAGYYSNQPQHF
TRBD1,TRBV19,TRBJ2-5,CASSDTTGTGFWKTQYF
NA,TRBV7-9,TRBJ1-1,CASSLAVEAFF
NA,TRBV28,TRBJ1-1,CASSLGGARDTEAFF
NA,TRBV3-1/TRBV3-2,TRBJ1-1,CASSQLNRVNTEAFF
TRBD2,TRBV4-1,TRBJ2-3,CASSQVLAGKSDTQYF
TRBD2,TRBV5-4,TRBJ2-1,CASSLLAGTYNEQFF
TRBD2,TRBV11-2,TRBJ2-7,CASSSRTTGTSGPSYEQYF
NA,TRBV10-1,TRBJ2-7,CASSESTGKNYEQYF
NA,TRBV3-1/TRBV3-2,TRBJ1-3,CASSQGAFGNTIYF
NA,TRBV3-1/TRBV3-2,TRBJ1-1,CASSLRGLNTEAFF
NA,TRBV19,TRBJ1-2,CASSHVEQEGPFYGYTF
TRBD1,TRBV9,TRBJ1-4,CASSATGAGEKLFF
NA,TRBV15,TRBJ2-1,CATSREITTMDEQFF
TRBD2,TRBV4-1,TRBJ2-3,CASSQDWTSGYTDTQYF
TRBD1,TRBV6-5,TRBJ1-1,CASRETGEPKAFF
TRBD1,TRBV3-1/TRBV3-2,TRBJ1-5,CASSLGTGYSNQPQHF
NA,TRBV5-5,TRBJ2-1,CASSARDPPSGEQFF
NA,TRBV4-1,TRBJ1-6,CASSLWGGETSYNSPLHF
NA,TRBV30,TRBJ1-2,CAWSFPTGYYGYTF